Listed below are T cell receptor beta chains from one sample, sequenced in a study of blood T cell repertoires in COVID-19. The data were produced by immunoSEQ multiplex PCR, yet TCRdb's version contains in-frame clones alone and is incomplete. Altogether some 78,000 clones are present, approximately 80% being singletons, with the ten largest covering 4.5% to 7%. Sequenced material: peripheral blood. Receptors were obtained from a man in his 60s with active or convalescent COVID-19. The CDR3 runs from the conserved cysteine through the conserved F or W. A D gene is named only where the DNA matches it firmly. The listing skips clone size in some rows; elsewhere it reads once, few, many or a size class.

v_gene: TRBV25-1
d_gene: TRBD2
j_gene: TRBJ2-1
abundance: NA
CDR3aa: CASSDPAQGLAGGRFF
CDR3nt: TGTGCCAGCAGTGACCCAGCCCAGGGACTAGCGGGGGGCCGGTTCTTC

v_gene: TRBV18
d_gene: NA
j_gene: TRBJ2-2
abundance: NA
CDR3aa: CASSQGYTGELFF
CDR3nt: TGTGCCAGCTCACAGGGGTACACCGGGGAGCTGTTTTTT

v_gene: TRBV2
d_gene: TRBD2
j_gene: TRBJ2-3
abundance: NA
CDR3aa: CASSEGTSGGVTQYF
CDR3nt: TGTGCCAGCAGTGAAGGGACTAGCGGGGGGGTTACGCAGTATTTT

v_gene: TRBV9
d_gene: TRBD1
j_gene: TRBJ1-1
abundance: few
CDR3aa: CASSVGDRGLGEAFF
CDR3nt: TGTGCCAGCAGCGTAGGGGACAGGGGGCTTGGTGAAGCTTTCTTT

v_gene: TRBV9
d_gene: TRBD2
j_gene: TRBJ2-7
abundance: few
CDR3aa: CASSVASGGPEQYF
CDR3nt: TGTGCCAGCAGCGTAGCCAGCGGGGGCCCCGAGCAGTACTTC

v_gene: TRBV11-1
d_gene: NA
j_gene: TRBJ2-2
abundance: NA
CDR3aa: CASSPRGGLNTGELFF
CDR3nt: TGTGCCAGCAGCCCGAGGGGGGGCCTTAACACCGGGGAGCTGTTTTTT

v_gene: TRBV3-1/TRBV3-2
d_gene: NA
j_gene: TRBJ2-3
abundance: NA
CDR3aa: CASSDDRTDTQYF
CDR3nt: TGTGCCAGCAGTGACGACAGGACAGATACGCAGTATTTT

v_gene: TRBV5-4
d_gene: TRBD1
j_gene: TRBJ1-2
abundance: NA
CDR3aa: CASSDGKDRAGAGYGYTF
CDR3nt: TGTGCCAGCAGCGACGGAAAGGACAGGGCAGGGGCAGGCTATGGCTACACCTTC

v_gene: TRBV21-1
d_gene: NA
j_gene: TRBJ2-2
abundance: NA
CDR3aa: CASSTRGRNTGELFF
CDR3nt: TGTGCCAGCAGCACCAGGGGGCGGAACACCGGGGAGCTGTTTTTT

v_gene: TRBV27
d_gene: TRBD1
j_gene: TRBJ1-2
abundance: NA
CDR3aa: CASSRTGSGYTF
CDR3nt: TGTGCCAGTTCCCGGACAGGTAGTGGCTACACCTTC

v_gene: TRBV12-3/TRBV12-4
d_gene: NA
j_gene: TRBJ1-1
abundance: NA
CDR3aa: CASSRERWTEAFF
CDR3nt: TGTGCCAGCAGCCGAGAGAGGTGGACTGAAGCTTTCTTT

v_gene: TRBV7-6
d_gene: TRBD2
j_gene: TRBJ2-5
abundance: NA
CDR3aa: CASSLARDIAGVQETQYF
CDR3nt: TGTGCCAGCAGCTTAGCGCGAGACATAGCGGGGGTCCAAGAGACCCAGTACTTC

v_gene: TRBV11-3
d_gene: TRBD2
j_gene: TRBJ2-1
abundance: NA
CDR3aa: CASSTWTSGVPYNEQFF
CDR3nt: TGTGCCAGCAGCACTTGGACTAGCGGGGTCCCCTACAATGAGCAGTTCTTC

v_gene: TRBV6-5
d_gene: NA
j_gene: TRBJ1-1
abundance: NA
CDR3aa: CASQNRQDPLVGFF
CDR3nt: TGTGCCAGCCAGAATCGACAGGACCCCTTGGTAGGTTTCTTT

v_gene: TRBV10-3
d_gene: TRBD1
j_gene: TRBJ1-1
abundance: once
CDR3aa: CAIKDRGNTEAFF
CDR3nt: TGTGCCATCAAGGACAGGGGGAACACTGAAGCTTTCTTT

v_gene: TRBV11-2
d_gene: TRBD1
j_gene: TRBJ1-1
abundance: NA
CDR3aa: CASSLDRQGIEAFF
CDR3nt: TGTGCCAGCAGCTTAGATCGACAGGGGATTGAAGCTTTCTTT

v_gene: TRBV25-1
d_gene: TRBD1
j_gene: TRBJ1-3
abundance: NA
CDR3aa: CASLQGSSGNTIYF
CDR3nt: TGTGCCAGCCTACAGGGGAGCTCTGGAAACACCATATATTTT

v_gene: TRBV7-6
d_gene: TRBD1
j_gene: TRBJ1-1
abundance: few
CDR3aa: CASSPGTGTWNTEAFF
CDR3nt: TGTGCCAGCAGCCCGGGGACAGGGACATGGAACACTGAAGCTTTCTTT

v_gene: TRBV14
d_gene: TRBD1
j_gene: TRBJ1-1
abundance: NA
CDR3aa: CASSEGQGRGTEAFF
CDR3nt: TGTGCCAGCAGCGAAGGACAGGGGAGGGGCACTGAAGCTTTCTTT

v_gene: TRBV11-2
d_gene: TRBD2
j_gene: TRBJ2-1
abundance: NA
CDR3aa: CASSQGLAGGDINEQFF
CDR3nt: TGTGCCAGCAGCCAGGGATTAGCGGGGGGGGATATAAATGAGCAGTTCTTC

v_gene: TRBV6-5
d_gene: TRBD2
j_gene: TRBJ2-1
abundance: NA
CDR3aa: CASVGRGSDYNEQFF
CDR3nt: TGTGCCAGCGTTGGGCGGGGGAGCGATTACAATGAGCAGTTCTTC

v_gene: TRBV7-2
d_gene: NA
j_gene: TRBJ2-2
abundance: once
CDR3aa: CASSFREGTGELFF
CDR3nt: TGTGCCAGCAGCTTCAGGGAAGGCACCGGGGAGCTGTTTTTT

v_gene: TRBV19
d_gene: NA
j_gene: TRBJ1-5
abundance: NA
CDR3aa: CASTRGFQPQHF
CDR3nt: TGTGCCAGTACCAGGGGTTTTCAGCCCCAGCATTTT

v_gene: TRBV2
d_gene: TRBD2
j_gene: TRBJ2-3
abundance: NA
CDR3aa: CASSGGLAGNTDTQYF
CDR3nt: TGTGCCAGCAGTGGGGGACTAGCGGGGAACACAGATACGCAGTATTTT

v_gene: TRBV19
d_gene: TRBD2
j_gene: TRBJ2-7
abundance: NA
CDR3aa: CASSFLAGDAYEQYF
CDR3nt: TGTGCCAGTAGTTTTCTAGCGGGGGATGCCTACGAGCAGTACTTC

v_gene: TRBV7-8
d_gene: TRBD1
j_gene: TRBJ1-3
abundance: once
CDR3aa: CASSWDSLVSGNTIYF
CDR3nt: TGTGCCAGCAGTTGGGACAGTCTCGTCTCTGGAAACACCATATATTTT

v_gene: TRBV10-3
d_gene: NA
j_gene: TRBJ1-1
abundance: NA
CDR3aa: CAISDPTQNTEAFF
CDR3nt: TGTGCCATCAGTGACCCGACACAGAACACTGAAGCTTTCTTT

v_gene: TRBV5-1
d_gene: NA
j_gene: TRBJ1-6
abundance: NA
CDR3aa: CASSLDQGSGSPLHF
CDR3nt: TGCGCCAGCAGCTTGGACCAGGGTAGCGGGTCACCCCTCCACTTT

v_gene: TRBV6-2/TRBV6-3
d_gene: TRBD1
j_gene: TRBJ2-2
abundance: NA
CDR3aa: CASSFQQGALEAGRELFF
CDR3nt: TGTGCCAGCAGTTTTCAACAGGGGGCGCTGGAGGCGGGGAGGGAGCTGTTTTTT

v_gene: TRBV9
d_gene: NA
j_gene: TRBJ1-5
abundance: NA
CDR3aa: CASSAGRDQPQHF
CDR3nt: TGTGCCAGCAGCGCTGGCAGGGATCAGCCCCAGCATTTT

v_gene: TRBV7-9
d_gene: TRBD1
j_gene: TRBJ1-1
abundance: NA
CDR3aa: CASSLETGGENTEAFF
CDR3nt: TGTGCCAGCAGCTTAGAGACAGGGGGCGAGAACACTGAAGCTTTCTTT

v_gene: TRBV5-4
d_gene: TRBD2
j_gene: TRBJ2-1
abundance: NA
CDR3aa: CASSTGTSSSYNEQFF
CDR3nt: TGTGCCAGCAGCACTGGGACTAGTAGCTCCTACAATGAGCAGTTCTTC

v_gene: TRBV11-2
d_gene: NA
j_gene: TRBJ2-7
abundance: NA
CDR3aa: CASSPDYYSYEQYF
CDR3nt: TGTGCCAGCAGCCCGGACTATTACTCCTACGAGCAGTACTTC

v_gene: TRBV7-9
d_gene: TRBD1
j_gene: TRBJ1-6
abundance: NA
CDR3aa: CASSPTGGSYNSPLHF
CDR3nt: TGTGCCAGCAGTCCTACAGGGGGCTCCTATAATTCACCCCTCCACTTT

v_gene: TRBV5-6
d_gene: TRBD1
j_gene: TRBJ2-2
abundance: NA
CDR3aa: CASSSTGGNTGELFF
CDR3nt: TGTGCCAGCAGCTCCACAGGGGGCAACACCGGGGAGCTGTTTTTT

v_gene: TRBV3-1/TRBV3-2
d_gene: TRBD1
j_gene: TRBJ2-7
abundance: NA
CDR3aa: CASSPLQGDRGDYEQYF
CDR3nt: TGTGCCAGCAGCCCTTTACAGGGGGACAGGGGGGACTACGAGCAGTACTTC

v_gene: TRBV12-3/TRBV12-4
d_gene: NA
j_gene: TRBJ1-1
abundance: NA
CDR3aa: CASSSQNTEAFF
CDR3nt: TGTGCCAGCAGTTCCCAGAACACTGAAGCTTTCTTT

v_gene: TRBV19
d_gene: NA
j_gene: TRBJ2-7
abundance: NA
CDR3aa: CASSIGTETYEQYF
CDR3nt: TGTGCCAGTAGTATAGGGACAGAAACCTACGAGCAGTACTTC

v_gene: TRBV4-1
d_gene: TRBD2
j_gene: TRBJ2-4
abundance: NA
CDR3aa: CASSQERLAGKKRAKNIQYF
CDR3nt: TGCGCCAGCAGCCAAGAACGTCTAGCGGGCAAGAAGAGGGCCAAAAACATTCAGTACTTC

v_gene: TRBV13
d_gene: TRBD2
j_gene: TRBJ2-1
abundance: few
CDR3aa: CASSRRTSGYNEQFF
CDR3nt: TGTGCCAGCAGCCGGAGGACTAGCGGGTACAATGAGCAGTTCTTC

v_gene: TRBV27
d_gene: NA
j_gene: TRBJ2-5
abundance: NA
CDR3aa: CASSFGGKGTQYF
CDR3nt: TGTGCCAGCAGTTTCGGGGGAAAGGGGACCCAGTACTTC

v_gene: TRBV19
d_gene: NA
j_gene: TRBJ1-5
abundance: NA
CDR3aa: CASSIHDRSNQPQHF
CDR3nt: TGTGCCAGTAGTATTCATGACAGATCAAATCAGCCCCAGCATTTT

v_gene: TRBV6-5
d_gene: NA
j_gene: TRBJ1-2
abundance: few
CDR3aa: CASSYSPTGSSYGYTF
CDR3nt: TGTGCCAGCAGTTACTCCCCAACAGGGTCCTCCTATGGCTACACCTTC

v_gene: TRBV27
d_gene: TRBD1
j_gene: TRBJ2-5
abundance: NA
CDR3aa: CASSLLRDRSQETQYF
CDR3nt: TGTGCCAGCAGTTTACTTCGGGACAGGTCCCAAGAGACCCAGTACTTC

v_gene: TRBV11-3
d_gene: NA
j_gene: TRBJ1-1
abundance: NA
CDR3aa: CASSSDGGEAFF
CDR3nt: TGTGCCAGCAGCTCTGACGGGGGGGAAGCTTTCTTT